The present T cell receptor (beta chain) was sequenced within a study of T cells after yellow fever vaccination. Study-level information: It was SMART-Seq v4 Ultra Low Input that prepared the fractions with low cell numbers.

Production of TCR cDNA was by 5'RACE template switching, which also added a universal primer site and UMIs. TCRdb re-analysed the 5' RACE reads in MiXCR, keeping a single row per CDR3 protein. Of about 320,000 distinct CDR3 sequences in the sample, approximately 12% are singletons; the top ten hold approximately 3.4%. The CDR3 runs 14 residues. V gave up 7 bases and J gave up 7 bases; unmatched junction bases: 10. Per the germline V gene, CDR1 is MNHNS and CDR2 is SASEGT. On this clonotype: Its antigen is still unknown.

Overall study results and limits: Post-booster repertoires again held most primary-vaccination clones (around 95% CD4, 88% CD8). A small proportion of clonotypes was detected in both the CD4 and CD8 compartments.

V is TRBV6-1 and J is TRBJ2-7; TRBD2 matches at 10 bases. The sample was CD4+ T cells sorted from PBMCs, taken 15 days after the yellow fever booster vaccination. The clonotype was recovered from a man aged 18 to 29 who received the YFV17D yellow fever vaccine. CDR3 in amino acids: CASTELPSGGEQYV. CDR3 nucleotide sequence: TGTGCCAGCACCGAATTGCCTAGCGGGGGAGAGCAGTACGTC.